One sample yielded the 25 T cell receptor beta chains listed below, sequenced in a study of blood T cell repertoires in COVID-19 (TCRdb year 2020). Receptor libraries were prepared by the immunoSEQ multiplex PCR assay. What TCRdb holds here is the immuneACCESS table cut down to in-frame rearrangements. Part of the clones is not present; checked against another copy, under half of the missing clones reflect an unresolved V gene, and the others are unexplained. The sample records 200,000 or so clones, approximately 88% of which are singletons. In total, the top ten clones hold more than 3% of the sample. Sequenced sample: PBMCs or T cells enriched from blood (not recorded which). The source of these receptors is a woman younger than 45 who had been exposed to COVID-19.

This clone was counted a single time. The chain joins TRBV6-1 to TRBJ1-2, with TRBD1 as a possible D gene (5 bases). CDR3 length: 13 amino acids. The germline V and J ends were trimmed by 0 bases and 7 bases, with 9 bases remaining between them. Germline V lookup: CDR1 MNHNS, CDR2 SASEGT. CDR3 residues: CASSEAWGLGYTF. The CDR3 DNA is TGTGCCAGCAGTGAAGCGTGGGGCCTTGGCTACACCTTC.

This sequence joins TRBV30 and TRBJ2-3; 9 nucleotides align to TRBD1. V shed 2 bases and J 4 bases; nucleotides not matched to a gene: 10. This CDR3 spans 16 amino acids. CDR1 is GTSNPN and CDR2 is SVGIG in the germline V gene (reference sequence). The CDR3 bases are TGTGCCTGGAGTAAACTATCGGACAGGGGCGCAGATACGCAGTATTTT. It encodes CAWSKLSDRGADTQYF.

The gene calls are TRBV6-1 and TRBJ1-2; TRBD1 agrees at 9 bases. From germline, CDR1 is MNHNS and CDR2 SASEGT. CDR3 length: 15 amino acids. The ends lost 3 bases at V and 4 bases at J; junction bases unmatched: 6. CDR3 protein: CASSEVWDRAYGYTF. The CDR3 DNA reads TGTGCCAGCAGTGAGGTTTGGGACAGGGCCTATGGCTACACCTTC.

J is TRBJ2-7 and V is TRBV19; 7 bases map to TRBD2. This CDR3 has 15 amino acids. Germline CDR1 reads LNHDA; CDR2 reads SQIVND (reference sequence). Trimming removed 4 bases from V and 3 bases from J; junction bases left unmatched: 9. The CDR3 sequence: CASSTPAGAFYEQYF. The CDR3 nucleotides are TGTGCCAGTAGTACCCCTGCGGGAGCATTCTACGAGCAGTACTTC.

About this clone itself: The junction and the germline gene differ at one end; a read error may be behind it. The V gene is TRBV9, the J gene TRBJ2-3; 9 bases are a match to TRBD2. This CDR3 region has 13 residues. Per the germline V gene, CDR1 is SGDLS and CDR2 is YYNGEE. The CDR3 sequence: CASSGRDKDTQYF. The CDR3 bases are TGTGCCAGTAGCGGGAGAGATAAAGATACGCAGTATTTT.

The V and J genes are TRBV12-5 and TRBJ1-1, with TRBD1 matching 8 bases. V lost 5 bases and J lost 1; bases outside the gene matches: 3. The V gene's germline CDR1 is LGHNT and CDR2 FRNRAP. This CDR3 spans 14 amino acids. The chain's CDR3 is CASGPGTGNTEAFF. The CDR3 DNA reads TGTGCTAGTGGTCCCGGGACAGGGAACACTGAAGCTTTCTTT.

This clone appeared once. This chain joins TRBV5-5 and TRBJ1-5; D is possibly TRBD1 (6 bases). The length of the CDR3 is 15 residues. Between the trimmed V and J ends, which lost 4 bases and 2 bases, there was a span of 13 bases. Germline lookup yields CDR1 SGHKS and CDR2 YYEKEE (reference sequence). This chain's CDR3 is CASSLTGTGNQPQHF. The CDR3 nucleotides are TGTGCCAGCAGCCTAACAGGGACGGGCAATCAGCCCCAGCATTTT.

V gene TRBV27 combines with J gene TRBJ2-2, with 8 bases aligning to TRBD2. Unmatched junction bases numbered 7, after V lost 3 bases and J lost 4 bases. From germline, CDR1 is MNHEY and CDR2 SMNVEV (reference sequence). The CDR3 sequence is 16 residues long. The CDR3 DNA sequence: TGTGCCAGCAGTTTCCCTCCAGCGGGAGTCACCGGGGAGCTGTTTTTT. Protein: CASSFPPAGVTGELFF.

The chain uses TRBV5-1 and TRBJ1-3, with TRBD1 matching 9 bases. J lost 2 bases, V lost 0 bases, and 3 bases had no gene match. Germline V lookup: CDR1 SGHRS, CDR2 YFSETQ. The CDR3 spans 16 residues. The chain's CDR3 is CASSLVQGATGNTIYF. The CDR3 bases are TGCGCCAGCAGCTTGGTACAGGGGGCGACTGGAAACACCATATATTTT.

This chain links TRBV14 with TRBJ2-2; 7 bases are shared with TRBD1. The V segment lost 2 bases and the J segment 4 bases; nucleotides outside the gene matches: 7. CDR3 length: 16 amino acids. Germline V CDR1 and CDR2: SGHDN, FVKESK. CDR3 sequence (DNA): TGTGCCAGCAGCCAATTTGCCAGGGGGAGCACCGGGGAGCTGTTTTTT. It encodes CASSQFARGSTGELFF.

This chain joins TRBV3-1 (or the pseudogene TRBV3-2) and TRBJ1-5; D is ambiguous. V lost 0 bases to trimming and J lost 7 bases, with 7 bases between them. CDR1 is LGHDT, CDR2 YNNKEL, per germline (reference sequence). The CDR3 is made up of 13 amino acids. CDR3 protein: CASSQEQFQPQHF. The CDR3 coding sequence is TGTGCCAGCAGCCAAGAACAGTTCCAGCCCCAGCATTTT.

The V and J genes are TRBV10-1 and TRBJ2-7; TRBD1 matches at 9 bases. Germline CDR1 WNHNN, CDR2 SYGVQD (reference sequence). Trimming took 1 base from V and 5 from J; bases not matched to a gene: 0. The CDR3 has 13 amino acids. This CDR3 reads CASSEWTGDEQYF. CDR3 DNA: TGCGCCAGCAGTGAGTGGACAGGGGACGAGCAGTACTTC.

The chain links TRBV12-5 to TRBJ1-1; 7 nucleotides line up with TRBD1. The CDR3 spans 14 residues. The germline gives CDR1 LGHNT, CDR2 FRNRAP. V shed 5 bases and J 3 bases; nucleotides not matched to a gene: 6. Here the CDR3 reads CASGPDRFDTEAFF. CDR3 nucleotide sequence: TGTGCTAGTGGTCCGGACAGGTTCGACACTGAAGCTTTCTTT.

CDR3 coding DNA: TGCGCCAGCAGTCCCGGACAGGGGCGACGCACCGGGGAGCTGTTTTTT. Its translation is CASSPGQGRRTGELFF. The chain combines TRBV4-1 with TRBJ2-2; 9 bases map to TRBD1. The length of the CDR3 is 16 residues. Germline-derived CDR1 and CDR2 are MGHRA and YSYEKL. V lost 6 bases and J lost 4; bases outside the gene matches: 9.

This clone came up a few times. This sequence joins TRBV5-1 and TRBJ2-7, with a possible D match to TRBD2 (5 bases). This CDR3 has 15 residues. Trimming took off 2 bases at V and 4 bases at J, with 16 bases between the two ends. The V gene's germline CDR1 is SGHRS and CDR2 YFSETQ. The CDR3: CASSFEGGRYYEQYF. The CDR3 DNA reads TGCGCCAGCAGCTTCGAGGGTGGTCGGTATTACGAGCAGTACTTC.

The genes are TRBV9 and TRBJ2-3; 13 bases agree with TRBD2. There are 16 residues in the CDR3. The germline V gene has CDR1 SGDLS and CDR2 YYNGEE. J lost 5 bases, V lost 3 bases, and 6 bases had no gene match. Here the CDR3 DNA reads TGTGCCAGCAGCGATGGACTAGCGGGAGTAGGAGATACGCAGTATTTT. This sequence encodes CASSDGLAGVGDTQYF.

V usage is TRBV7-9 and J usage is TRBJ1-4, with D maybe TRBD1 (6 bases). Germline V gene sequence: CDR1 SEHNR, CDR2 FQNEAQ (reference sequence). Trimming cost V 5 bases and J 1 base, with 17 bases left between them. The length of the CDR3 is 17 residues. CDR3 sequence: CASSLRRGGGTNEKLFF. CDR3 in DNA: TGTGCCAGCAGCCTCCGCAGGGGCGGGGGAACTAATGAAAAACTGTTTTTT.

This chain uses TRBV18 with TRBJ2-3; D is perhaps TRBD2 (6 bases). V gave up 4 bases and J gave up 0 bases, with 20 bases separating them. The CDR3 has 18 amino acids. CDR1 and CDR2 (germline): KGHSH, LQKENI. The CDR3 nucleotides are TGTGCCAGCTCACTCGTCCAATGGGACTTCTCTAGCACAGATACGCAGTATTTT. The encoded protein is CASSLVQWDFSSTDTQYF.

The sample holds one count of this clone. V gene TRBV13 combines with J gene TRBJ2-2, with D unresolved. The CDR3 extends over 13 amino acids. In germline, CDR1 is PRHDT, CDR2 FYEKMQ (reference sequence). V gave up 5 bases and J gave up 5 bases, with 9 bases separating them. The CDR3 sequence is CASSQRETGELFF. CDR3 sequence (DNA): TGTGCCAGCAGCCAGCGAGAGACCGGGGAGCTGTTTTTT.

CDR3 nucleotides: TGTGCCAGTAGTATAGGGGCTAGCGGGCCTACAGATACGCAGTATTTT. Translating it yields CASSIGASGPTDTQYF. V usage is TRBV19 and J usage is TRBJ2-3; 8 bases map to TRBD2. The V gene's germline CDR1 is LNHDA and CDR2 SQIVND (reference sequence). This CDR3 contains 16 residues. V lost 1 base, J lost 3 bases, and 6 bases stayed unmatched.

V gene TRBV6-5 combines with J gene TRBJ1-3, with D tentatively TRBD1 (5 bases). The CDR3 sequence is 15 residues long. Germline CDR1 MNHEY, CDR2 SVGAGI. Trimming removed 5 bases from V and 3 bases from J, with 14 bases in between. Here the CDR3 reads CASSPSSGGGNTIYF. CDR3 in DNA: TGTGCCAGCAGTCCCTCGAGCGGGGGTGGAAACACCATATATTTT.

The chain carries TRBV27 and TRBJ1-1, with D unresolved. Per the germline V gene, CDR1 is MNHEY and CDR2 is SMNVEV (reference sequence). Trimming removed 3 bases at V and 4 bases at J, with 12 bases between. CDR3 size: 14 residues. The CDR3 loop is CASSFSGMGTEAFF. The CDR3 DNA is TGTGCCAGCAGTTTCTCGGGGATGGGCACTGAAGCTTTCTTT.

The chain is built from TRBV27 and TRBJ1-1, with 7 bases aligning to TRBD1. This CDR3 has 14 residues. The junction had 6 bases not matched to a gene; V was cut back by 2 bases and J by 6 bases. Looked up from germline, CDR1 is MNHEY and CDR2 is SMNVEV (reference sequence). Written as DNA, the CDR3 is TGTGCCAGCAGTTTAGTAGGGGGCCCGGCTGAAGCTTTCTTT. Translation gives CASSLVGGPAEAFF.

The rearrangement uses TRBV9 and TRBJ1-2, with D unclear. Trimming stripped 3 bases from V and 4 bases from J, with 7 bases between. Germline CDR1 is SGDLS and CDR2 is YYNGEE. The CDR3 is 12 residues long. CDR3 coding DNA: TGTGCCAGCAGCGGGAGTTCCTATGGCTACACCTTC. This codes for CASSGSSYGYTF.

The chain combines TRBV5-4 with TRBJ1-2; TRBD1 matches 10 bases. This CDR3 contains 15 residues. The junction had 8 bases not matched to a gene; V was cut back by 3 bases and J by 6 bases. Germline V gene data show CDR1 as SGHNT and CDR2 as YYREEE (reference sequence). CDR3 residues: CASSSGTGATDGYTF. The CDR3 coding sequence is TGTGCCAGCAGCTCAGGGACAGGGGCCACGGATGGCTACACCTTC.